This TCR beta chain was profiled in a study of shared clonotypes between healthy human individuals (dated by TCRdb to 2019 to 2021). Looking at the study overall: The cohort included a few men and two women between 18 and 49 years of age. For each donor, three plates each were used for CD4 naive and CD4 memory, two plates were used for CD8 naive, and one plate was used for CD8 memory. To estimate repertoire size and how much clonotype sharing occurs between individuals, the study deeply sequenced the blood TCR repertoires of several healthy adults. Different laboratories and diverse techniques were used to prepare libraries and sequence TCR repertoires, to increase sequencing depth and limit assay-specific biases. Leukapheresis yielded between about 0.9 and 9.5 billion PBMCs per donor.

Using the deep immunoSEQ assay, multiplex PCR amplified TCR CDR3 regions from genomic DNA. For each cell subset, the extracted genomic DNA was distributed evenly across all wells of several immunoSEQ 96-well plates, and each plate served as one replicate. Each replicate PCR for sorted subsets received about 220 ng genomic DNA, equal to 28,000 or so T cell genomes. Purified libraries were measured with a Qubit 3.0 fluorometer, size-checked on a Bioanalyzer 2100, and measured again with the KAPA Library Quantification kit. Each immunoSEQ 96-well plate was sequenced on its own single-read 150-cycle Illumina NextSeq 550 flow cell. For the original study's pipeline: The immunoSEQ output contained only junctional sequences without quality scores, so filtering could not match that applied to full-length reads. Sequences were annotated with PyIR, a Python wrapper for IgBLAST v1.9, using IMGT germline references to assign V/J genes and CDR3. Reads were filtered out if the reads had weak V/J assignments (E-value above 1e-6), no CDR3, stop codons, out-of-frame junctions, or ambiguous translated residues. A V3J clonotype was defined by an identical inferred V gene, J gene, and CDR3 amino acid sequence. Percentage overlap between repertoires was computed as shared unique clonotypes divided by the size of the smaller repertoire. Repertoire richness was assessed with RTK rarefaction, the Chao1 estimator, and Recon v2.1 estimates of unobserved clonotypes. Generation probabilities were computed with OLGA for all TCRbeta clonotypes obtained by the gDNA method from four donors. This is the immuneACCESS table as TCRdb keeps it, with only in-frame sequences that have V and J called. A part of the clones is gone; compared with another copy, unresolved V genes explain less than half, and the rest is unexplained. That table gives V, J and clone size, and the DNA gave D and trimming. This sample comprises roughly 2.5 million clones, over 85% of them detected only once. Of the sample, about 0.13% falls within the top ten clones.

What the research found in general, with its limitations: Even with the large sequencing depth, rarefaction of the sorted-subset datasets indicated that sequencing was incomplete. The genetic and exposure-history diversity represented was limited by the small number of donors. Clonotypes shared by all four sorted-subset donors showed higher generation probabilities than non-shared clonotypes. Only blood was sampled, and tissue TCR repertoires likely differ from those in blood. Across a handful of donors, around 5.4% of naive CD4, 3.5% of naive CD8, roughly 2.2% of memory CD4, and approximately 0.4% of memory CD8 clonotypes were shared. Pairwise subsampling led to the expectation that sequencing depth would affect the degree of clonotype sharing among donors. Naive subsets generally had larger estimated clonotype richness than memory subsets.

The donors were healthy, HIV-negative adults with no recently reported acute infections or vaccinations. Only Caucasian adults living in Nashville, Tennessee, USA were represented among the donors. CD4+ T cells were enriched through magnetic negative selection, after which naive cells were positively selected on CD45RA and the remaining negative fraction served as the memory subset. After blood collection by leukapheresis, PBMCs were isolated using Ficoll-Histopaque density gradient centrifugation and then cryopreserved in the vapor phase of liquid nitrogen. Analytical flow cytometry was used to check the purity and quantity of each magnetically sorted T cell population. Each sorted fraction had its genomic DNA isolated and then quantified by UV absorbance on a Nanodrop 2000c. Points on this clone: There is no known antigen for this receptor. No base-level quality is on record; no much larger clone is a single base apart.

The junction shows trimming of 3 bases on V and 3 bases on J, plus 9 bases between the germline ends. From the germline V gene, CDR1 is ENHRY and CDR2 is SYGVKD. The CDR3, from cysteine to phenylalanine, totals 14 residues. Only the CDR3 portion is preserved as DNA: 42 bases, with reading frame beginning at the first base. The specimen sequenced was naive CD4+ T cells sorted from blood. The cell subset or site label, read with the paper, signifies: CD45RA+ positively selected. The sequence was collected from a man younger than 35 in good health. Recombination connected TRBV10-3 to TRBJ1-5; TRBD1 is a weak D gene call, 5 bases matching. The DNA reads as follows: TGTGCCATCAGTGACCCACAGGACAATCAGCCCCAGCATTTT. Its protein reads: CAISDPQDNQPQHF.